This T cell receptor beta chain was documented in a study of blood T cells in healthy people across ages. Study conclusions and caveats: PBMCs went unsorted, and a conclusive naive versus antigen-experienced comparison was therefore prevented.

The V and J ends lost 7 bases and 4 bases respectively, with 14 bases between them. The CDR3 has 15 amino acids. Germline V CDR1 and CDR2: LGHDT, YNNKEL (reference sequence). A sample-barcoded 5' primer and a J-beta primer mix were used in a second PCR of about 6 to 11 cycles. TCRdb re-analysed the 5' RACE reads in MiXCR, keeping a single row per CDR3 protein. The table lists around 1,000,000 distinct CDR3 sequences, approximately 25% of them singletons. This clonotype was counted at least ten times. Its antigen is unidentified. Isolation per sample recovered at least 6 million PBMCs. Each sample yielded at least 6 micrograms of PBMC total RNA. The same data also contributed to another study, on T cells of mothers and their children. As reported in that work: There was no detection of any persistent microchimeric T cell clones.

Sequenced input: blood. The source of this sequence is a girl aged 2 to 9 in good health. The rearrangement joins TRBV3-1 to TRBJ1-6, with D perhaps TRBD1 (6 bases). CDR3 nucleotide sequence: TGTGCCAGCATGAACCTCAGGGGTTATAATTCACCCCTCCACTTT. Translated, it gives CASMNLRGYNSPLHF.